Listed here are 23 T cell receptor beta chains from one sample, sequenced in a study of cytomegalovirus exposure and HLA in healthy donors. TCRdb keeps only in-frame clones here, not all; method: immunoSEQ multiplex PCR. The data show 140,000 or so clones, about 87% seen once. Sequencing input: PBMCs. The receptor set was obtained from a man aged 18 to 29 in good health and CMV-seropositive.

V is TRBV9 and J is TRBJ1-1; 9 nucleotides match TRBD1. Looked up from germline, CDR1 is SGDLS and CDR2 is YYNGEE. V lost 3 bases, J lost 1 base, and 1 base stayed unmatched. The CDR3 spans 14 residues. This CDR3 is CASSADRGNTEAFF. CDR3 DNA sequence: TGTGCCAGCAGCGCGGACAGGGGGAACACTGAAGCTTTCTTT.

The chain employs TRBV6-5 and TRBJ2-7, with D unclear. The V gene lost 5 bases and the J gene lost 1 base, with 6 bases spanning the gap. The CDR3 contains 12 residues. The germline V gene has CDR1 MNHEY and CDR2 SVGAGI. In nucleotides, the CDR3 is TGTGCCAGCAGTGCCAGTTCCTACGAGCAGTACTTC. Translated, it gives CASSASSYEQYF.

The genes are TRBV4-1 and TRBJ1-2; D is unclear. Germline assignment: CDR1 MGHRA and CDR2 YSYEKL. The CDR3 length is 14 residues. Trimming removed 4 bases at V and 2 bases at J, with 11 bases between. This chain's CDR3 is CASSPPSYNYGYTF. The CDR3 DNA reads TGCGCCAGCAGCCCTCCGAGCTACAACTATGGCTACACCTTC.

The rearrangement links TRBV11-1 to TRBJ2-7; perhaps TRBD2 as D (7 bases). Deletions cut 3 bases from V and 5 bases from J, with 20 bases between. The CDR3 length is 16 residues. Germline CDR1 is SGHAT and CDR2 is FQDESV (reference sequence). In DNA, the CDR3 is TGTGCCAGCAGCTTCTTCGTGGGGGGGGGCTGGAACGAGCAGTACTTC. Translated, it gives CASSFFVGGGWNEQYF.

The V and J genes are TRBV7-3 and TRBJ2-1; 11 nucleotides line up with TRBD2. The germline V gene encodes CDR1 SGHTA and CDR2 FQGTGA. This CDR3 contains 15 residues. Germline trimming cut 8 bases from V and 4 bases from J; bases unmatched to any gene: 7. The CDR3 DNA follows: TGTGCCAGCGCCCTTATAGCGGGGGGGTACAATGAGCAGTTCTTC. Translating gives CASALIAGGYNEQFF.

The rearrangement uses TRBV30 and TRBJ1-2; unclear D gene. Trimming stripped 2 bases from V and 4 bases from J, with 14 bases between. Germline V gene sequence: CDR1 GTSNPN, CDR2 SVGIG (reference sequence). The CDR3 sequence is 14 residues long. CDR3 coding DNA: TGTGCCTGGAGTTCAGGCCATTATTCCTATGGCTACACCTTC. Amino acid sequence: CAWSSGHYSYGYTF.

The V call is TRBV28, the J call TRBJ2-6, with 10 bases identical to TRBD2. The length of the CDR3 is 20 residues. Germline loops: CDR1 MDHEN, CDR2 SYDVKM. V trimming: 2 bases; J trimming: 3 bases; junction bases outside the gene matches: 13. The CDR3 nucleotides read TGTGCCAGCAGTTTAGCGGGACTAGCGAAAACGGGCGGTGGGGCCAACGTCCTGACTTTC. This gives the protein CASSLAGLAKTGGGANVLTF. The variable domain in full, completed from reference TRBV28 and TRBJ2-6, reads DVKVTQSSRYLVKRTGEKVFLECVQDMDHENMFWYRQDPGLGLRLIYFSYDVKMKEKGDIPEGYSVSREKKERFSLILESASTNQTSMYLCASSLAGLAKTGGGANVLTFGAGSRLTVL.

The rearrangement uses TRBV5-4 and TRBJ1-1; D is possibly TRBD1 (5 bases). The CDR3 is 16 residues long. Deletions cut 4 bases from V and 1 base from J, with 17 bases between. Germline assignment: CDR1 SGHNT and CDR2 YYREEE (reference sequence). DNA of the CDR3: TGTGCCAGCAGCAGGGCCGGGGGGGTGAAGAACACTGAAGCTTTCTTT. Its protein product is CASSRAGGVKNTEAFF.

The gene calls are TRBV5-1 and TRBJ1-2; D uncertain. Trimming shortened V by 5 bases and J by 4 bases, and 9 bases separated the two germline ends. The CDR3 consists of 12 residues. Germline V gene data show CDR1 as SGHRS and CDR2 as YFSETQ. The CDR3 nucleotides are TGCGCCAGCAGGTCATACACCTATGGCTACACCTTC. Protein sequence: CASRSYTYGYTF.

The sample holds many counts of this clone. The V call is TRBV21-1, the J call TRBJ1-3. TRBV21-1 is termed a pseudogene. The CDR3 length is 15 residues. This CDR3 reads CASSPGNRSGNTIYF. As DNA, the CDR3 is TGTGCCAGCAGCCCCGGGAATCGATCTGGAAACACCATATATTTT.

The chain is built from TRBV12-5 and TRBJ1-1, with D possibly matching TRBD1 (5 bases). Trimming stripped 6 bases from V and 6 bases from J, with 17 bases between. Germline V gives CDR1 LGHNT, CDR2 FRNRAP. The length of the CDR3 is 14 residues. In DNA, the CDR3 is TGTGCTAGTGGACCTAAACTTTCAGGGTCTGAAGCTTTCTTT. Protein: CASGPKLSGSEAFF.

The chain joins TRBV5-4 to TRBJ1-2; 7 nucleotides match TRBD1. Germline V gene lookup returns CDR1 SGHNT and CDR2 YYREEE (reference sequence). CDR3 size: 15 residues. With 4 bases clipped from V and 2 bases from J, the junction kept 8 bases outside the gene matches. The CDR3: CASSDRTGRNYGYTF. CDR3 bases: TGTGCCAGCAGCGACCGGACAGGAAGAAACTATGGCTACACCTTC.

This chain joins TRBV6-5 and TRBJ1-1; the D is unclear. Per germline, CDR1 MNHEY and CDR2 SVGAGI. The CDR3 has 12 residues. With 2 bases removed from V and 10 bases from J, the gap between germline ends came to 11 bases. CDR3 bases: TGTGCCAGCAGTTACGGGAGGGAACGAGCTTTCTTT. Its protein is CASSYGRERAFF.

The chain links TRBV6-1 to TRBJ1-2, with 7 bases identical to TRBD1. The CDR3 is 13 residues long. Germline V gives CDR1 MNHNS, CDR2 SASEGT. Germline trimming cut 3 bases from V and 5 bases from J; bases unmatched to any gene: 3. CDR3 residues: CASSETGLYGYTF. The DNA of the CDR3 is TGTGCCAGCAGTGAGACAGGGCTTTATGGCTACACCTTC.

The chain links TRBV18 to TRBJ2-7, with D possibly being TRBD2 (6 bases). Germline loops: CDR1 KGHSH, CDR2 LQKENI. Trimming removed 6 bases from V and 3 bases from J, with 12 bases in between. The CDR3 has 13 amino acids. CDR3 residues: CASSRGLIYEQYF. The CDR3 DNA is TGTGCCAGCTCCCGGGGGTTGATCTACGAGCAGTACTTC.

The chain links TRBV28 to TRBJ1-6, with 7 bases lining up with TRBD1. Germline CDR1 MDHEN, CDR2 SYDVKM. The CDR3 length is 15 residues. With 8 bases clipped from V and 9 bases from J, the junction kept 13 bases outside the gene matches. This chain's CDR3 is CASGALDRGLSPLHF. The CDR3 DNA is TGTGCCAGCGGAGCCTTAGATAGGGGGCTTTCACCCCTCCACTTT.

V gene TRBV28 combines with J gene TRBJ1-1; 9 nucleotides agree with TRBD1. Per germline, CDR1 MDHEN and CDR2 SYDVKM. V dropped 6 bases and J dropped 5; count of bases not matched to a gene: 10. This CDR3 has 15 amino acids. The CDR3 DNA reads TGTGCCAGCAGGATACAGGGACAGGGTGAGACTGAAGCTTTCTTT. It translates to CASRIQGQGETEAFF.

The chain employs TRBV6-6 and TRBJ2-5; TRBD2 agrees at 12 bases. This CDR3 region has 14 residues. The V gene end was trimmed by 7 bases and the J gene end by 7 bases; junction bases not matched to a gene: 7. The germline V gene has CDR1 MNHNY and CDR2 SVGAGI (reference sequence). The CDR3 region is CASTQTSGGRTQYF. CDR3 sequence (DNA): TGTGCCAGCACCCAGACTAGCGGGGGCCGGACCCAGTACTTC.

The V and J genes are TRBV14 and TRBJ1-1, with TRBD1 as a possible D gene (6 bases). This CDR3 region has 18 residues. V dropped 0 bases and J dropped 5 bases, with 22 bases sitting between them. Germline V gene lookup returns CDR1 SGHDN and CDR2 FVKESK. The CDR3 DNA reads as TGTGCCAGCAGCCAAGATACAGCCGCAGGGCTGAGGGGGACTGAAGCTTTCTTT. Translating gives CASSQDTAAGLRGTEAFF.

J is TRBJ1-1 and V is TRBV11-2, with D perhaps matching TRBD1 (5 bases). This CDR3 has 13 amino acids. CDR1 is SGHAT, CDR2 FQNNGV, per germline. V dropped 5 bases and J dropped 8 bases, with 15 bases sitting between them. CDR3 DNA sequence: TGTGCCAGCAGCCCCCCCCAGGGATCCGAAGCTTTCTTT. This sequence encodes CASSPPQGSEAFF.

This rearrangement joins TRBV9 to TRBJ1-1; 8 bases are shared with TRBD1. There are 15 residues in the CDR3. CDR1 is SGDLS, CDR2 YYNGEE, per germline. Germline trimming cut 0 bases from V and 3 bases from J; bases unmatched to any gene: 4. CDR3 sequence reads: CASSVGTGTDTEAFF. The CDR3 nucleotides read TGTGCCAGCAGCGTAGGGACAGGGACGGACACTGAAGCTTTCTTT.

This clone appeared a few times. The rearrangement links TRBV29-1 to TRBJ1-1; D ambiguous. Per germline, CDR1 SQVTM and CDR2 ANQGSEA. The V gene lost 7 bases and the J gene lost 11 bases, with 14 bases spanning the gap. CDR3 length: 10 amino acids. Written as DNA, the CDR3 is TGCAGCGGCGCCCGGGAGAAGGCTTTCTTT. Translation: CSGAREKAFF.

The rearrangement links TRBV5-1 to TRBJ1-1, with 8 bases lining up with TRBD1. Germline trimming cut 1 base from V and 1 base from J; bases unmatched to any gene: 6. Germline V gene sequence: CDR1 SGHRS, CDR2 YFSETQ. The CDR3 totals 16 residues. CDR3: CASSLNSGGANTEAFF. The CDR3 bases are TGCGCCAGCAGCTTGAACTCAGGGGGCGCGAACACTGAAGCTTTCTTT.